This T cell receptor beta chain emerged from a study of blood T cell repertoires in COVID-19. Study at large: The analysed material was cDNA or gDNA that came from T cells, B-cell-depleted T cells, or PBMCs.

V gave up 5 bases and J gave up 0 bases, with 11 bases separating them. Germline V gene lookup returns CDR1 MDHEN and CDR2 SYDVKM. This CDR3 has 15 amino acids. As for this clone: The same CDR3 arises from other DNA sequences in this sample as well.

Per the original methods: Estimation of nucleated cell counts relied on the amplification of reference gene primers. Only in-frame clones appear in the TCRdb table, and some are missing; sequencing was by immunoSEQ multiplex PCR. The V and J calls and clone size were taken over from that table, and D and trimming were inferred from the DNA. Counted here are about 270,000 clones, over 75% occurring once; the ten biggest clones make up about an eighth. The sample comprised peripheral blood. The TCR comes from a human donor in a cohort sampled during active COVID-19. The chain recombines TRBV28 with TRBJ1-5, with D possibly being TRBD1 (6 bases). This chain's CDR3 is CASSGTSYSNQPQHF. The CDR3 bases are TGTGCCAGCAGTGGGACAAGCTATAGCAATCAGCCCCAGCATTTT.